This TCR beta chain was sequenced for a study of T cell repertoires in cytomegalovirus infection. Overall study context: HLA-B-restricted CMV epitopes that are well studied were used alongside recently identified HLA-C-restricted ones. Matching HLA type and CMV infection were both indicated by public TCR beta signatures. Study-wide points: Accumulated public TCR beta family frequency recognized individuals carrying CMV together with the relevant HLA. Dominating the ex vivo response were HLA-C-restricted CMV-specific TCR beta clonotypes.

Turning to this clonotype: Its antigen remains unknown.

TCRdb processed the reads anew with MiXCR; each CDR3 protein has one entry. Found here are roughly 51,000 distinct CDR3 sequences, about a fifth of them singletons; the top ten hold more than 20%. CDR3 length: 15 residues. With 7 bases removed from V and 8 bases from J, the gap between germline ends came to 23 bases. The germline V gene has CDR1 SEHNR and CDR2 FQNEAQ (reference sequence). The rearrangement joins TRBV7-9 to TRBJ1-2, with D possibly matching TRBD1 (5 bases). Sequencing was performed on CD8+ T cells from cultured PBMCs, taken from culture after CMV antigen stimulation. This TCR was sampled from a human donor in good health (CMV status not recorded). Some clones in this sample may be carry-over from other donors' samples. The CDR3 nucleotides are TGTGCCAGCAACTTCGGAACAGGATCCGTTCAGGGCTACACCTTC. This encodes CASNFGTGSVQGYTF.